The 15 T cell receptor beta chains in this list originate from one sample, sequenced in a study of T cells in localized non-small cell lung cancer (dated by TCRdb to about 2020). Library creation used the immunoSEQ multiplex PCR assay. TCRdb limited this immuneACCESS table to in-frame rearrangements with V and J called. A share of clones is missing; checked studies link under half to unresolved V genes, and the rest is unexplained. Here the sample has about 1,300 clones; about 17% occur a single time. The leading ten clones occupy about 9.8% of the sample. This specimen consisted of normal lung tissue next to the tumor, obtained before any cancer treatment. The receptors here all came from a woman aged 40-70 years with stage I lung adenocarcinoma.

The CDR3 DNA is TGCGCCAGCAGCTTGGGGGATGGGGGCGCGACTGAAGCTTTCTTT. Translation gives CASSLGDGGATEAFF. V is TRBV5-1 and J is TRBJ1-1, with D maybe TRBD1 (6 bases). V shed 0 bases and J shed 5 bases, with 14 bases lying between them. In germline, CDR1 is SGHRS, CDR2 YFSETQ. The CDR3 sequence is 15 residues long.

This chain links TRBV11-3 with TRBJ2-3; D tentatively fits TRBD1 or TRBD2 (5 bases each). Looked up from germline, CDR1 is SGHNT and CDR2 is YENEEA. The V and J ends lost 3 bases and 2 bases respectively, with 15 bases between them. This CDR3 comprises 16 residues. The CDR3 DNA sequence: TGTGCCAGCAGCTTCCTCGGGGCGTTATCCACAGATACGCAGTATTTT. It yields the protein CASSFLGALSTDTQYF.

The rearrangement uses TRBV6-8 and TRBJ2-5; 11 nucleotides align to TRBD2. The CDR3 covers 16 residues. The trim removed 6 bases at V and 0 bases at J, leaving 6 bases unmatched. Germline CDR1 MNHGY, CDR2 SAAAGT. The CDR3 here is CASRRTSGLYQETQYF. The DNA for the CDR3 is TGTGCCAGCAGGAGGACTAGCGGGCTGTACCAAGAGACCCAGTACTTC.

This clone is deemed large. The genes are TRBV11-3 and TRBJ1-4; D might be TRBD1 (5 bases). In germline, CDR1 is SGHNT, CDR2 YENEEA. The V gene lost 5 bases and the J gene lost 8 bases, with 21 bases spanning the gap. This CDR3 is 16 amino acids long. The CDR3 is CASSLRQPYGGEKLFF. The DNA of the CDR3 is TGTGCCAGCAGCCTCCGACAGCCTTATGGTGGGGAAAAACTGTTTTTT.

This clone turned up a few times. This CDR3 reads CASSQEWASGGLGELFF. The CDR3 DNA sequence: TGCGCCAGCAGCCAAGAGTGGGCTAGCGGGGGGTTAGGGGAGCTGTTTTTT. The chain is built from TRBV1 and TRBJ2-2; TRBD2, the table's D call, lacks a check against the DNA. TRBV1 has pseudogene status. CDR3 length: 17 amino acids.

The chain's CDR3 is CASTRSFGGLGNTIYF. The CDR3 coding sequence is TGCGCCAGCACCCGGAGTTTTGGGGGCCTTGGAAACACCATATATTTT. This chain connects TRBV5-1 to TRBJ1-3, with D perhaps TRBD1 (6 bases). V was trimmed by 6 bases and J by 3 bases, leaving 19 bases between them. The CDR3 covers 16 residues. From germline, CDR1 is SGHRS and CDR2 YFSETQ.

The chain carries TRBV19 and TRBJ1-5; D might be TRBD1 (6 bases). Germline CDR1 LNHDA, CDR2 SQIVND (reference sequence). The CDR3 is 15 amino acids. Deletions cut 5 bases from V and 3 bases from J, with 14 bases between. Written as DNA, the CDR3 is TGTGCCAGTAGTGGAAGGGGGTTTGACAATCAGCCCCAGCATTTT. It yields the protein CASSGRGFDNQPQHF.

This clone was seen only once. CDR3 DNA sequence: TGTGCCAGCTCACCAAGTCGGGCAGCCAGCACAGATACGCAGTATTTT. Its translation is CASSPSRAASTDTQYF. The genes are TRBV18 and TRBJ2-3; D call uncertain. Germline V lookup: CDR1 KGHSH, CDR2 LQKENI. Trimming cost V 2 bases and J 0 bases, with 12 bases left between them. The CDR3 is 16 residues long.

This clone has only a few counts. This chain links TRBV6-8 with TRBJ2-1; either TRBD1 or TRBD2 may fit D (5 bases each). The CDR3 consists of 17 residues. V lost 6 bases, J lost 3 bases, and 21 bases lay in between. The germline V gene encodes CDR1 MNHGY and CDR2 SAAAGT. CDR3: CASREGTQSPLYNEQFF. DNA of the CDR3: TGTGCCAGCAGGGAAGGGACGCAGAGCCCTCTCTACAATGAGCAGTTCTTC.

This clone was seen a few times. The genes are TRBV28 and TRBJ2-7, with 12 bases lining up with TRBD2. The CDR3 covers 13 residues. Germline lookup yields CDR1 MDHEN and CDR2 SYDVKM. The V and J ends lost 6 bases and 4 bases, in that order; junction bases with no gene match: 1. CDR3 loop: CASRLAGGYEQYF. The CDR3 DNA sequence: TGTGCCAGCAGACTAGCGGGGGGTTACGAGCAGTACTTC.

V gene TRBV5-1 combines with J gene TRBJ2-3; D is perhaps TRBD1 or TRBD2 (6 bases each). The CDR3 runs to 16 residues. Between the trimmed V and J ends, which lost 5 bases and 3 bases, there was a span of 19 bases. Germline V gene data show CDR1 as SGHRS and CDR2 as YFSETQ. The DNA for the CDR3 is TGCGCCAGCAGAAGGGAAGGGGGGCGCGGTACAGATACGCAGTATTTT. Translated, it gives CASRREGGRGTDTQYF.

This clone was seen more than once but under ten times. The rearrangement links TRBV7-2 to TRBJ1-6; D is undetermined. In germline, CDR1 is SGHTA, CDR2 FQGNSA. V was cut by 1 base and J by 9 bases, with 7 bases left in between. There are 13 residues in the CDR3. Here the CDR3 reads CASSLGTPSPLHF. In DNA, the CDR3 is TGTGCCAGCAGCTTAGGCACCCCTTCACCCCTCCACTTT. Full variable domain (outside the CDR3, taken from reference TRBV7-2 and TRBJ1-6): GAGVSQSPSNKVTEKGKDVELRCDPISGHTALYWYRQSLGQGLEFLIYFQGNSAPDKSGLPSDRFSAERTGGSVSTLTIQRTQQEDSAVYLCASSLGTPSPLHFGNGTRLTVT.

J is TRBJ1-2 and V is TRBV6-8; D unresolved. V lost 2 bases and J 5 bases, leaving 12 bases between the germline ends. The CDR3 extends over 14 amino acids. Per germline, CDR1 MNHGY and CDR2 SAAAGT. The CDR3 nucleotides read TGTGCCAGCAGTTACACAAACAGAGCGTATGGCTACACCTTC. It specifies CASSYTNRAYGYTF.

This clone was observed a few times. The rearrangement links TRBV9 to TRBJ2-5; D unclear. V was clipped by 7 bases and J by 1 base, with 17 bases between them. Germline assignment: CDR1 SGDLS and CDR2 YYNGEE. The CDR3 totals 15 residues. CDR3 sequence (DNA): TGTGCCAGCGCAAAAAACAGCTTATCCCAAGAGACCCAGTACTTC. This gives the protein CASAKNSLSQETQYF.

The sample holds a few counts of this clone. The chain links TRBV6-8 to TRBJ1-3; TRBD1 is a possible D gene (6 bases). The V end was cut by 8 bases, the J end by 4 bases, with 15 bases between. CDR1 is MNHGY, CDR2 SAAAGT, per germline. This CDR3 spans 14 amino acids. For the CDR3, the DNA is TGTGCCAGCGGAACACAGGGCTCCGGAAACACCATATATTTT. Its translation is CASGTQGSGNTIYF.